This T cell receptor (beta chain) was recorded in a study of T cell changes during pregnancy in multiple sclerosis. This clone was found once. Germline-derived CDR1 and CDR2 are MNHEY and SMNVEV (reference sequence). The V and J ends lost 6 bases and 2 bases, in that order; junction bases with no gene match: 18. This CDR3 contains 18 residues. Only in-frame clones appear in the TCRdb table, and some are missing; sequencing was by immunoSEQ multiplex PCR. The profile shows about 61,000 clones, 80% to 90% of them singletons. This sample comprised peripheral blood, obtained in the first trimester of pregnancy. This chain uses TRBV27 with TRBJ1-2; the match to TRBD1 covers 7 bases. The sequence was obtained from a female donor in good health, enrolled as a control in a pregnancy study. CDR3 coding DNA: TGTGCCAGCAGACCCACCTTTACCGGACAGGAAGAAAACTATGGCTACACCTTC. This encodes CASRPTFTGQEENYGYTF.